Detailed here is one T cell receptor beta chain. Its cognate antigen is unknown. These data belong to a study of T cells in localized non-small cell lung cancer. Measured with immunoSEQ multiplex PCR; TCRdb has only the in-frame clones, and not every one. The sample records about 25,000 clones, more than 85% being singletons. The germline gives CDR1 SNHLY, CDR2 FYNNEI. V lost 5 bases to trimming and J lost 0 bases; unmatched junction nucleotides: 3. This CDR3 spans 14 amino acids. The study, taken as a whole, reports: Uninvolved adjacent lung had the highest recorded T cell clonality, with tumor below it.

The chain couples TRBV2 to TRBJ1-1, with TRBD1 matching 7 bases. The source is a man aged 40-75 years with stage III squamous cell lung carcinoma. Sequencing was performed on peripheral blood, taken before any cancer treatment. CDR3 coding DNA: TGTGCCAGCAGTATACAGGGGATGAACACTGAAGCTTTCTTT. This translates into CASSIQGMNTEAFF.